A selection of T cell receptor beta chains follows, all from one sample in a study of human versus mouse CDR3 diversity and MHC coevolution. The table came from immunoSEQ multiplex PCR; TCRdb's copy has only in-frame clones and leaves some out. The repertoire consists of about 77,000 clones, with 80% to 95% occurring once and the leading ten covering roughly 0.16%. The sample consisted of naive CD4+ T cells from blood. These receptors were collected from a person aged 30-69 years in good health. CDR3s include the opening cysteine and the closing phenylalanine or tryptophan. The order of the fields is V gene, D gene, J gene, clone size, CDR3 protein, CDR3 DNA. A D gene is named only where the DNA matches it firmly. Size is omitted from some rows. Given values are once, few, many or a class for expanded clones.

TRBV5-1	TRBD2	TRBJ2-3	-	CASSLGAGWGTDTQYF	TGCGCCAGCAGCTTGGGAGCGGGATGGGGAACAGATACGCAGTATTTT
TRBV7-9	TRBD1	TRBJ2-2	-	CASSSRQGARTGELFF	TGTGCCAGCAGCTCGCGACAGGGGGCGCGGACCGGGGAGCTGTTTTTT
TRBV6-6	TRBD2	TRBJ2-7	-	CASSYTTSGSYEQYF	TGTGCCAGCAGTTACACCACTAGCGGGAGTTACGAGCAGTACTTC
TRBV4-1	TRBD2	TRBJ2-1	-	CASSQVRSGGADEQFF	TGCGCCAGCAGCCAAGTGAGGAGCGGGGGGGCCGATGAGCAGTTCTTC
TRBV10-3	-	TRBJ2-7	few	CAISLAYAYEQYF	TGTGCCATCTCCCTAGCGTATGCCTACGAGCAGTACTTC
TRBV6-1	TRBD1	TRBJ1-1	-	CASSEAGRGQAFF	TGTGCCAGCAGTGAAGCAGGTAGGGGGCAGGCTTTCTTT
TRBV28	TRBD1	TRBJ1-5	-	CASSLWYGQGNQPQHF	TGTGCCAGCAGTTTATGGTACGGACAGGGCAATCAGCCCCAGCATTTT
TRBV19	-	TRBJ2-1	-	CARSPSDHYNEQFF	TGTGCCAGATCTCCTAGCGATCACTACAATGAGCAGTTCTTC
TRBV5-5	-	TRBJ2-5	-	CASSLGAAQETQYF	TGTGCCAGCAGCTTGGGGGCAGCCCAAGAGACCCAGTACTTC
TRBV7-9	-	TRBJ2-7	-	CASSLTDSYEQYF	TGTGCCAGCAGCTTAACAGACTCCTACGAGCAGTACTTC
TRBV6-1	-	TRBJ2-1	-	CASSSSWRGYNEQFF	TGTGCCAGCAGTTCGAGTTGGCGGGGTTACAATGAGCAGTTCTTC
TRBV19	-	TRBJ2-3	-	CASSIAPPLRTDTQYF	TGTGCCAGTAGTATAGCCCCCCCACTTCGCACAGATACGCAGTATTTT
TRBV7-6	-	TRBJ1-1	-	CASSLVPPRDDGTEAFF	TGTGCCAGCAGCTTAGTCCCCCCCAGGGATGACGGCACTGAAGCTTTCTTT
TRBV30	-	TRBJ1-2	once	CAWMGGAYGYTF	TGTGCCTGGATGGGGGGAGCCTATGGCTACACCTTC
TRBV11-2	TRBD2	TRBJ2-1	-	CASSLDGASGRLSYNEQFF	TGTGCCAGCAGCTTAGATGGTGCTAGCGGGAGACTTTCCTACAATGAGCAGTTCTTC
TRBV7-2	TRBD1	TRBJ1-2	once	CASSLGGQGNYGYTF	TGTGCCAGCAGCTTAGGAGGACAGGGGAACTATGGCTACACCTTC
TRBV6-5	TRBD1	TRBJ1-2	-	CASSPRDRGHYGYTF	TGTGCCAGCAGCCCCCGGGACAGGGGTCACTATGGCTACACCTTC
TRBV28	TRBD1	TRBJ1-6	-	CASRTQGELTPLHF	TGTGCCAGCAGGACTCAGGGGGAATTGACACCCCTCCACTTT
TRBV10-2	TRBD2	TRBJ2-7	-	CASSHSWREGQVSYEQYF	TGCGCCAGCAGTCACTCCTGGCGGGAGGGCCAAGTTTCCTACGAGCAGTACTTC
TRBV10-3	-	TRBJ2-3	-	CAINDVPDTQYF	TGTGCCATCAATGACGTTCCAGATACGCAGTATTTT
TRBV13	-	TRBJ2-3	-	CASSLWDLKGVSDTQYF	TGTGCCAGCAGCCTCTGGGACTTGAAGGGTGTATCGGATACGCAGTATTTT
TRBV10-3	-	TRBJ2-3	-	CAISESSGTDTQYF	TGTGCCATCAGTGAGTCATCCGGCACAGATACGCAGTATTTT
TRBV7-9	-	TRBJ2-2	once	CASSSPGMLNTGELFF	TGTGCCAGCAGCTCCCCGGGGATGTTGAACACCGGGGAGCTGTTTTTT
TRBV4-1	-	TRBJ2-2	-	CASSQDRRLPETGELFF	TGCGCCAGCAGCCAAGATCGGCGGCTACCGGAGACCGGGGAGCTGTTTTTT
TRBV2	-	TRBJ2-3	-	CASKVRLTDTQYF	TGTGCCAGCAAGGTCAGGCTCACAGATACGCAGTATTTT
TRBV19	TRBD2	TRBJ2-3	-	CASSVTSGSTDTQYF	TGTGCCAGTAGTGTAACTAGCGGGTCCACAGATACGCAGTATTTT
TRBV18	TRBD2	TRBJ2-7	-	CASSKRESDEQYF	TGTGCCAGCTCGAAGCGGGAGTCGGACGAGCAGTACTTC
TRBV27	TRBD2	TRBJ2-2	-	CASSLGSGGAAGELFF	TGTGCCAGCAGTTTAGGTAGCGGGGGGGCCGCCGGGGAGCTGTTTTTT
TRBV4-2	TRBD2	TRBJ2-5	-	CASSRASGLAGGPETQYF	TGTGCCAGCAGCCGGGCGTCCGGACTAGCGGGGGGGCCAGAGACCCAGTACTTC
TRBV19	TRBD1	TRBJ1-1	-	CASSRITGAPMNTEAFF	TGTGCCAGTAGCCGGATAACAGGGGCGCCAATGAACACTGAAGCTTTCTTT
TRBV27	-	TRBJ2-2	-	CASGGQSNTGELFF	TGTGCCAGCGGGGGACAATCGAACACCGGGGAGCTGTTTTTT
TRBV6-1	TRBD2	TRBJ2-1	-	CASSPNLNSGREQFF	TGTGCCAGCAGTCCCAACTTAAACAGCGGGAGGGAGCAGTTCTTC
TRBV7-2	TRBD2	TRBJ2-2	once	CASSETSVNSAGELFF	TGTGCCAGCAGCGAAACTAGCGTTAACAGTGCCGGGGAGCTGTTTTTT
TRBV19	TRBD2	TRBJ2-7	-	CASSMDRSGTSGRHEQYF	TGTGCCAGTAGTATGGACAGATCCGGGACTAGCGGGAGGCACGAGCAGTACTTC
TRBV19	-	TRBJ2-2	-	CASSIRGGELFF	TGTGCCAGTAGTATACGGGGGGGGGAGCTGTTTTTT
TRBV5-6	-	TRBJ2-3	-	CASSLPGDLTDTQYF	TGTGCCAGCAGCTTGCCGGGAGACCTCACAGATACGCAGTATTTT
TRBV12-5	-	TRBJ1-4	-	CASGLAREGKLFF	TGTGCTAGTGGTTTGGCGAGGGAGGGAAAACTGTTTTTT
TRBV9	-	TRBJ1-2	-	CASSVDWARGGNGYTF	TGTGCCAGCAGCGTAGATTGGGCTCGGGGAGGGAATGGCTACACCTTC
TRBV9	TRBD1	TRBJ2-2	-	CASSLRTGQGGNTGELFF	TGTGCCAGCAGCCTACGTACTGGACAGGGGGGCAACACCGGGGAGCTGTTTTTT